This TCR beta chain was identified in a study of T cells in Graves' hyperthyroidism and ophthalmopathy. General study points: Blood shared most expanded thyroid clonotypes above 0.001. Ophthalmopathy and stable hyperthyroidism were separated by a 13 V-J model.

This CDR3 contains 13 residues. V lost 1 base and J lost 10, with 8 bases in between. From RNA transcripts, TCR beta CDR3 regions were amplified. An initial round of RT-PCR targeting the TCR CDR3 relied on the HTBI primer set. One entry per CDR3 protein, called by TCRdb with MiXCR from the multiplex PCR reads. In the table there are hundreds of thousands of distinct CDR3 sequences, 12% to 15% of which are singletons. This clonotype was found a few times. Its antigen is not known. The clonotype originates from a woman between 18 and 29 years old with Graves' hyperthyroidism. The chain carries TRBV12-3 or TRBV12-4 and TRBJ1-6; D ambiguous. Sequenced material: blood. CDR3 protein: CASSLEVRSPLHF. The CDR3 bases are TGTGCCAGCAGTTTAGAGGTTCGGTCACCCCTCCACTTT.